In its sample, the clone carrying this T cell receptor (beta chain) was seen a few times. Its cognate antigen is unknown. These data are taken from a study of T cell repertoires in cytomegalovirus infection. Whole-study results and caveats: The ex vivo response was dominated by HLA-C-restricted CMV-specific TCR beta clonotypes.

CDR3 length: 16 residues. V lost 2 bases to trimming and J lost 7 bases; unmatched junction nucleotides: 7. CDR1 and CDR2 from the germline V gene are SEHNR and FQNEAQ (reference sequence). TCRdb reprocessed the reads with MiXCR, giving one entry per CDR3 protein. The sample shows some 270,000 distinct CDR3 sequences, 22% of them seen only once. The TCR originated in a human donor in good health (CMV status not recorded). Some clones in this sample may be carry-over from other donors' samples. This specimen consisted of cultured PBMCs, obtained from culture after CMV antigen stimulation. The J gene is TRBJ2-1, the V gene TRBV7-9, with 11 bases fitting TRBD2. As DNA, the CDR3 is TGTGCCAGCAGCTTAACTAGCGGGAGAAATGTTAATGAGCAGTTCTTC. Protein product: CASSLTSGRNVNEQFF.